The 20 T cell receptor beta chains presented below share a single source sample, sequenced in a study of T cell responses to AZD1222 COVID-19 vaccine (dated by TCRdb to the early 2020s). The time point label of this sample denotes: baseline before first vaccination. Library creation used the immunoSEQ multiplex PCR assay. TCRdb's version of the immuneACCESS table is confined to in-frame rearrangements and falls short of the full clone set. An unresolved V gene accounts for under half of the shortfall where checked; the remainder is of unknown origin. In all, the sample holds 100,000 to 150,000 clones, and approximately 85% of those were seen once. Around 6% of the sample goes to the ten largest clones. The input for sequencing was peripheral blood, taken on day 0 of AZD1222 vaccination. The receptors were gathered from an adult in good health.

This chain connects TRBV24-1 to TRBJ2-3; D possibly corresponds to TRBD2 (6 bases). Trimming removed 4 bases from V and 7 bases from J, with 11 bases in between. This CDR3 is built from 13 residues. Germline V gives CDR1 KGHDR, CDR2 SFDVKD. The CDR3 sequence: CATSESRGHTQYF. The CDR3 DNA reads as TGTGCCACCAGTGAGTCGCGGGGCCATACGCAGTATTTT.

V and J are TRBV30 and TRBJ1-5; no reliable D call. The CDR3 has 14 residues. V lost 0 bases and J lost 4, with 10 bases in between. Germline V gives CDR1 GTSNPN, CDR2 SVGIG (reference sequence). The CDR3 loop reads CAWSVQQQNQPQHF. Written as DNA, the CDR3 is TGTGCCTGGAGTGTACAACAGCAGAATCAGCCCCAGCATTTT. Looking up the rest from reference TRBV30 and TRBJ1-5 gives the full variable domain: SQTIHQWPATLVQPVGSPLSLECTVEGTSNPNLYWYRQAAGRGLQLLFYSVGIGQISSEVPQNLSASRPQDRQFILSSKKLLLSDSGFYLCAWSVQQQNQPQHFGDGTRLSIL.

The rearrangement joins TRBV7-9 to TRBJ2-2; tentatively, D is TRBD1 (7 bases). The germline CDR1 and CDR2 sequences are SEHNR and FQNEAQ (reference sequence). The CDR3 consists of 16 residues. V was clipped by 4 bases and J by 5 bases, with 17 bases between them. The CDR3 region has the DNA TGTGCCAGCAGCTCTGGGGCGGGACAGATAACCGGGGAGCTGTTTTTT. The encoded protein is CASSSGAGQITGELFF.

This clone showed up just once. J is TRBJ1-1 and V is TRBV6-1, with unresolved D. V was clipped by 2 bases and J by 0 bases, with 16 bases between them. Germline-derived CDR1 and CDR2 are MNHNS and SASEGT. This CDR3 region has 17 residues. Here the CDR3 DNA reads TGTGCCAGCAGTGAATCAGTAAGGAGGTTCCTGAACACTGAAGCTTTCTTT. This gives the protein CASSESVRRFLNTEAFF.

CDR3 sequence: CASSIGGRQTYGYTF. Written as DNA, the CDR3 is TGTGCCAGTAGTATAGGGGGGCGGCAGACCTATGGCTACACCTTC. The V call is TRBV19, the J call TRBJ1-2; TRBD1 might be the D (6 bases). This CDR3 has 15 amino acids. Trimming stripped 1 base from V and 4 bases from J, with 13 bases between. Germline assignment: CDR1 LNHDA and CDR2 SQIVND (reference sequence).

The CDR3 DNA reads TGTGCCAGCAGCTTAGTCGGTAGCGGGAGGTACACAGATACGCAGTATTTT. Amino acid sequence: CASSLVGSGRYTDTQYF. The chain is built from TRBV7-8 and TRBJ2-3; 10 nucleotides agree with TRBD2. The V gene end was trimmed by 1 base and the J gene end by 2 bases; junction bases not matched to a gene: 6. Germline V CDR1 and CDR2: SGHVS, FQNEAQ. The CDR3 extends over 17 amino acids. The full variable domain, rest sourced from reference TRBV7-8 and TRBJ2-3, is GAGVSQSPRYKVAKRGQDVALRCDPISGHVSLFWYQQALGQGPEFLTYFQNEAQLDKSGLPSDRFFAERPEGSVSTLKIQRTQQEDSAVYLCASSLVGSGRYTDTQYFGPGTRLTVL.

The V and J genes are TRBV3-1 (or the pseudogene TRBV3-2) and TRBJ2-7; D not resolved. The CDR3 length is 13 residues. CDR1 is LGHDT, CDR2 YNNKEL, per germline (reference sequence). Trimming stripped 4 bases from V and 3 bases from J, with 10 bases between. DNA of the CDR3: TGTGCCAGCAGCCCCCCGATGCTCTACGAGCAGTACTTC. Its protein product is CASSPPMLYEQYF.

The CDR3 nucleotides read TGTGCCAGCAGCTATCATTTAGATACACTAAAGGCCTACGAGCAGTACTTC. Its protein product is CASSYHLDTLKAYEQYF. The gene calls are TRBV21-1 and TRBJ2-7; TRBD2, the D gene given by the table, was not confirmed from the DNA. TRBV21-1 is flagged as a pseudogene. CDR3 length: 17 residues.

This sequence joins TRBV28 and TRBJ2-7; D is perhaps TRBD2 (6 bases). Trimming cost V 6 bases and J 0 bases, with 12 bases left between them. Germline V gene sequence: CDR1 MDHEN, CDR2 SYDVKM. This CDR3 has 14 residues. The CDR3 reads CASSPGTDSYEQYF. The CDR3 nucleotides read TGTGCCAGCAGCCCCGGGACTGACTCCTACGAGCAGTACTTC.

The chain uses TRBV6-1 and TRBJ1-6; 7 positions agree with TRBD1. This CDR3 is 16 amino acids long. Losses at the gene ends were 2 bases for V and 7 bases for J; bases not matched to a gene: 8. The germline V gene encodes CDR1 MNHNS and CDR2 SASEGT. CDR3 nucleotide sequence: TGTGCCAGCAGTGAAACAGGGGCTATCGGGAATTCACCCCTCCACTTT. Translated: CASSETGAIGNSPLHF.

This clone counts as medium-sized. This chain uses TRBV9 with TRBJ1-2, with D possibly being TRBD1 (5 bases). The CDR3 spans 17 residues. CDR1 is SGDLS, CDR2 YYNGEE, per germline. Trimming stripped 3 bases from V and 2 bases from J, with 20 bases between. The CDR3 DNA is TGTGCCAGCAGCGCGCTCAATTGGCAGGACATAAACTATGGCTACACCTTC. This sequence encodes CASSALNWQDINYGYTF.

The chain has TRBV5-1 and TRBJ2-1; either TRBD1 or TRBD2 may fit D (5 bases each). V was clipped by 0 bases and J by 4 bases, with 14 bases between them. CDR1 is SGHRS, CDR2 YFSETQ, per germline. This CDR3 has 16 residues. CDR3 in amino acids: CASSLGAGWEYNEQFF. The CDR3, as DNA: TGCGCCAGCAGCTTGGGGGCAGGGTGGGAGTACAATGAGCAGTTCTTC.

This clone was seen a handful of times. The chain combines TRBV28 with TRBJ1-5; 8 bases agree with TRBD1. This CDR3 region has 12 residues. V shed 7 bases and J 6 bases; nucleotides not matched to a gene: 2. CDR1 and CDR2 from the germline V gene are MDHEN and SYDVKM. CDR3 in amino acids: CASKQGGQPQHF. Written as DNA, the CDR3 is TGTGCCAGCAAACAGGGGGGTCAGCCCCAGCATTTT.

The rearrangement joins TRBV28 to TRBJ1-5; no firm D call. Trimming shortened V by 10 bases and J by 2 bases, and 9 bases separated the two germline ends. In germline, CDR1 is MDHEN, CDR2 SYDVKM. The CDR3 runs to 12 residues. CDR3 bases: TGTGCCATCGGGGTTGGCAATCAGCCCCAGCATTTT. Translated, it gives CAIGVGNQPQHF. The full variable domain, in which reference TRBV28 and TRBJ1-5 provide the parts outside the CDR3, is DVKVTQSSRYLVKRTGEKVFLECVQDMDHENMFWYRQDPGLGLRLIYFSYDVKMKEKGDIPEGYSVSREKKERFSLILESASTNQTSMYLCAIGVGNQPQHFGDGTRLSIL.

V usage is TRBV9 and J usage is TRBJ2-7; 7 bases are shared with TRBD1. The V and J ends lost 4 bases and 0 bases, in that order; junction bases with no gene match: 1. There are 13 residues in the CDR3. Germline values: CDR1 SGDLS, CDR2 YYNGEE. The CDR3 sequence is CASSSGGSYEQYF. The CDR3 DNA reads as TGTGCCAGCAGCTCAGGGGGCTCCTACGAGCAGTACTTC.

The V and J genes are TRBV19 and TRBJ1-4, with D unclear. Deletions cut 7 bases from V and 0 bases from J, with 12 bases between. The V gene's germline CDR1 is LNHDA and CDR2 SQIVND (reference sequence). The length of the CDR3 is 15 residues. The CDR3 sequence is CASNMGDATNEKLFF. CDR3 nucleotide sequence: TGTGCCAGTAATATGGGTGACGCAACTAATGAAAAACTGTTTTTT. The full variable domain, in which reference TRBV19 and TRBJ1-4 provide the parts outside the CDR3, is DGGITQSPKYLFRKEGQNVTLSCEQNLNHDAMYWYRQDPGQGLRLIYYSQIVNDFQKGDIAEGYSVSREKKESFPLTVTSAQKNPTAFYLCASNMGDATNEKLFFGSGTQLSVL.

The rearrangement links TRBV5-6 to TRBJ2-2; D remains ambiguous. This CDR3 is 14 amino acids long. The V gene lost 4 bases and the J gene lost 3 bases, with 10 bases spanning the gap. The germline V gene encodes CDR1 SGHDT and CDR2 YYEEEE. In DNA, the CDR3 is TGTGCCAGCAGCCCAGACCCGTACACCGGGGAGCTGTTTTTT. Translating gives CASSPDPYTGELFF. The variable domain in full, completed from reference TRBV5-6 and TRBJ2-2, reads DAGVTQSPTHLIKTRGQQVTLRCSPKSGHDTVSWYQQALGQGPQFIFQYYEEEERQRGNFPDRFSGHQFPNYSSELNVNALLLGDSALYLCASSPDPYTGELFFGEGSRLTVL.

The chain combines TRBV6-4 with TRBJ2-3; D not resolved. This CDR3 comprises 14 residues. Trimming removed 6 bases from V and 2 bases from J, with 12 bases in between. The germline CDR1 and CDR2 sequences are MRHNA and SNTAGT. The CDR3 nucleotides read TGTGCCAGCAGCCCCCGGCTGAACACAGATACGCAGTATTTT. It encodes CASSPRLNTDTQYF.

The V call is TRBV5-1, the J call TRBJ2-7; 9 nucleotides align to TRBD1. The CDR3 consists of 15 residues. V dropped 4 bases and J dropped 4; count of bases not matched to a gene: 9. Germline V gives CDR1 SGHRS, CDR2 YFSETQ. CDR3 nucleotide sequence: TGCGCCAGCAGCCCGGACGGACAGGGGTTTTACGAGCAGTACTTC. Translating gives CASSPDGQGFYEQYF. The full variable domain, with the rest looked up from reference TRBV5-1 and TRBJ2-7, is KAGVTQTPRYLIKTRGQQVTLSCSPISGHRSVSWYQQTPGQGLQFLFEYFSETQRNKGNFPGRFSGRQFSNSRSEMNVSTLELGDSALYLCASSPDGQGFYEQYFGPGTRLTVT.

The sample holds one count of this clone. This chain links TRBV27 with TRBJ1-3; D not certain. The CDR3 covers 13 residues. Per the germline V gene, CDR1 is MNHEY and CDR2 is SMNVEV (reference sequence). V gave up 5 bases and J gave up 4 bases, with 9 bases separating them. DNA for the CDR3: TGTGCCAGCAGTCCCCACGGGGGAAACACCATATATTTT. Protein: CASSPHGGNTIYF.